This T cell receptor (beta chain) was captured by sequencing in a study of cytomegalovirus exposure and HLA in healthy donors. Study at large: The same platform was used for the roughly 120 validation repertoires as for the approximately 610 first-cohort repertoires, as reported in a later analysis.

This clone appeared once. Its antigen is as yet unknown. The CDR3 spans 21 residues. Germline values: CDR1 LNHNV, CDR2 YYDKDF (reference sequence). The trim removed 3 bases at V and 3 bases at J, leaving 14 bases unmatched. TCRdb's copy holds only in-frame clones and misses some; the assay was immunoSEQ multiplex PCR. This sample has more than 90,000 clones, with 86% found just once. General observations from the study: Reports described diagnosis of cytomegalovirus status by the classifier as highly specific and sensitive. The CMV antigen specificity of a few CMV-associated chains was confirmed through in vitro analysis.

The donors belonged to the approximately 120-subject validation cohort, separate from the approximately 700-subject first cohort. The source material was PBMCs. This TCR was recovered from a young man in good health and CMV-seronegative. The chain recombines TRBV15 with TRBJ2-2; 15 positions match TRBD2. The CDR3 coding sequence is TGTGCCACCAGCAGCGCTATGGGACTAGCGGGAGGAAAGCTATACACCGGGGAGCTGTTTTTT. Translating gives CATSSAMGLAGGKLYTGELFF.